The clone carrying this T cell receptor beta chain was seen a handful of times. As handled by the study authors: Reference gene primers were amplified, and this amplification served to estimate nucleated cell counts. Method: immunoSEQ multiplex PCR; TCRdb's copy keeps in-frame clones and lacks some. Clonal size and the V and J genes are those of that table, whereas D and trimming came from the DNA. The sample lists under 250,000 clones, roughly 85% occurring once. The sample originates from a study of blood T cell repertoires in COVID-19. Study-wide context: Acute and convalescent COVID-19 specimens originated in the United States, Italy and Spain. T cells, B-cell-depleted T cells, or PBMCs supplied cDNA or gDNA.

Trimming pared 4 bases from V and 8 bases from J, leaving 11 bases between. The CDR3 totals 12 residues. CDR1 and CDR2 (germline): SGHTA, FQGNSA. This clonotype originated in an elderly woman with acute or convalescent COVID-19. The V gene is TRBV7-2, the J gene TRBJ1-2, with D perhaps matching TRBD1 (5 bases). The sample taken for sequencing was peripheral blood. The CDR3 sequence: CASSSTDGGYTF. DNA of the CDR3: TGTGCCAGCAGCTCGACAGATGGCGGCTACACCTTC.